The TCR beta chain under discussion was sequenced for a study of blood T cell repertoires in COVID-19. Study information: PBMCs, B-cell-depleted T cells, or T cells were the source of the cDNA or gDNA that made up the material.

In the source study's methods: Counts of nucleated cells, estimated from reference gene primer amplification, were obtained. The protocol was immunoSEQ multiplex PCR, while the TCRdb copy is restricted to in-frame clones and leaves out a portion. The V and J calls and clone size are taken from that table; D and trimming were inferred from the DNA. The data contain over 40,000 clones, approximately 80% of them singletons. The V gene's germline CDR1 is MDHEN and CDR2 SYDVKM. The CDR3 length is 15 residues. Trimming at V came to 7 bases and at J to 5 bases, leaving 14 bases not matched to a gene. Sequencing was done on a sample of peripheral blood. The sequence derives from a woman aged 55-75 years with acute or convalescent COVID-19. This chain links TRBV28 with TRBJ2-7, with TRBD1 matching 7 bases. CDR3 in DNA: TGTGCCAGCATTTCCTCATCAGGGGGTTCAAACGAGCAGTACTTC. Protein product: CASISSSGGSNEQYF.